This T cell receptor (beta chain) was profiled in a study of cytomegalovirus exposure and HLA in healthy donors. Clones were read by immunoSEQ multiplex PCR, and TCRdb kept only the in-frame ones, dropping some. In the table there are 90,000 to 130,000 clones, around 87% of which are singletons. Sequenced material: PBMCs. The source is a woman in her thirties in good health and CMV-seropositive.

The CDR3 spells CASKNQGSTMGEQYF. CDR3 bases: TGCGCCAGCAAGAATCAGGGCTCAACTATGGGAGAGCAGTACTTC. The genes are TRBV5-1 and TRBJ2-7; a possible D gene is TRBD1 (5 bases). CDR1 and CDR2 (germline): SGHRS, YFSETQ. Between the trimmed V and J ends, which lost 6 bases and 7 bases, there was a span of 23 bases. This CDR3 comprises 15 residues.